This T cell receptor (beta chain) was sequenced for a study of cytomegalovirus exposure and HLA in healthy donors. Study-level points and caveats: According to an earlier analysis, most TCR beta V segments yielded productive rearrangements about 87% or about 30% of the time. According to a later analysis, most TCR beta chains associated with CMV appeared HLA-restricted. Later, an analysis showed that TCR beta chains associated with HLA were more clonally expanded than others that were equally common.

The CDR3 sequence is 17 residues long. Per germline, CDR1 MGHRA and CDR2 YSYEKL. Trimming removed 1 base from V and 2 bases from J; junction bases left unmatched: 7. With 60 Vbeta and 13 Jbeta primers, the PCR was carried out. Repertoires were generated with immunoSEQ multiplex PCR, while TCRdb's copy carries only in-frame clones and drops some. The sample has about 250,000 clones, under 80% seen once. Regarding this clone: Its specificity is unknown.

This receptor was obtained from a female donor in good health and CMV-seronegative. The chain has TRBV4-1 and TRBJ1-3; 8 bases are a match to TRBD1. The sequencing sample was made of PBMCs. In DNA, the CDR3 is TGCGCCAGCAGCCAAGCGGGAGTCAGGGGGCCTGGAAACACCATATATTTT. It codes for CASSQAGVRGPGNTIYF.